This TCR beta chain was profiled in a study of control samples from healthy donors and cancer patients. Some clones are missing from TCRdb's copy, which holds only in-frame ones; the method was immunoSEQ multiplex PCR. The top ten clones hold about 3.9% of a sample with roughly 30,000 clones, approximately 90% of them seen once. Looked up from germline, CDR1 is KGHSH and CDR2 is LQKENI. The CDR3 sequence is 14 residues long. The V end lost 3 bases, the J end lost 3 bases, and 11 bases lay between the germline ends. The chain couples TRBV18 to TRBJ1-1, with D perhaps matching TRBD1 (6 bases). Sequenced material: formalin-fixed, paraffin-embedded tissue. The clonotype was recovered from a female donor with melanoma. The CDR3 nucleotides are TGTGCCAGCTCACCTAGGGGGTACGACACTGAAGCTTTCTTT. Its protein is CASSPRGYDTEAFF.